Sequencing of this T cell receptor beta chain was carried out in a study of persistence of HIV-infected CD4 T cells. Study background: A median of about 8 years of suppressive ART preceded sampling. Whole-study results and caveats: Antigen-responding cells were enriched for degenerate expanded CDR3beta sequences.

Nonspecific anti-CD3/anti-CD28 bead stimulation represents the broad CD4+ T cell repertoire. Sorting selected CD4+ T cells upregulating both CD40 ligand and CD69. Donors had CD4+ T cell counts above 400 cells/uL and were CMV-seropositive. Notes on this clone: The target antigen is unknown. The same CDR3 is also encoded by other DNA sequences in this sample.

The immunoSEQ assay was version 4, run in survey mode. Template was genomic DNA at roughly 9.6 ng/uL, with up to about 1 ug used per sample. Using immunoSEQ multiplex PCR, the repertoire was profiled, and TCRdb retains in-frame clones only, with some absent. The data show some 40,000 clones, 90% to 95% seen once. Germline V gene data show CDR1 as MNHEY and CDR2 as SVGAGI. The CDR3 loop spans 12 amino acids. V lost 0 bases and J lost 5, with 5 bases in between. The TCR comes from an adult man with HIV who was CMV-seropositive. The chain uses TRBV6-5 and TRBJ2-7; no clear D gene. The sample consisted of CD4+ T cells sorted from PBMCs after approximately 20-hour stimulation, taken from a patient who received antiretroviral therapy. In nucleotides, the CDR3 is TGTGCCAGCAGTTACTCCCCGCACGAGCAGTACTTC. This sequence encodes CASSYSPHEQYF.